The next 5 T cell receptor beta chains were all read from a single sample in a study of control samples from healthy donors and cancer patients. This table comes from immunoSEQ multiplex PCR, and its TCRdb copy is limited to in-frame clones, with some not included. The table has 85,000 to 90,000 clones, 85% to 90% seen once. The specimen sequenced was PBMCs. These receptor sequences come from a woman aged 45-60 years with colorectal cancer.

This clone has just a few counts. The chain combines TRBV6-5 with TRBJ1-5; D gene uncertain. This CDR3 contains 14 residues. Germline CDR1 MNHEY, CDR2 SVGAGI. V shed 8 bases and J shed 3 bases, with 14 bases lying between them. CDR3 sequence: CASAPRGPNQPQHF. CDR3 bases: TGTGCCAGCGCTCCCCGAGGGCCCAATCAGCCCCAGCATTTT.

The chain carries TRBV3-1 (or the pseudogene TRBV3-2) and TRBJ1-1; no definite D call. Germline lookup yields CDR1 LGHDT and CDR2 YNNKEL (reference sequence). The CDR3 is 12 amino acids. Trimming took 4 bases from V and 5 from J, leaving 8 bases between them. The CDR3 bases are TGTGCCAGCAGCCGAGAAGGGACTGAAGCTTTCTTT. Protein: CASSREGTEAFF.

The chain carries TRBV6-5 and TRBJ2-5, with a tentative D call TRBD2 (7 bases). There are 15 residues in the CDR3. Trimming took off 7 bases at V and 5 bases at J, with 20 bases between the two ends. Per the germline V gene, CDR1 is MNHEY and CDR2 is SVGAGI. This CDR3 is CASTQGSGGLETQYF. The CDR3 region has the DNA TGTGCCAGCACCCAAGGGTCGGGGGGCCTGGAGACCCAGTACTTC.

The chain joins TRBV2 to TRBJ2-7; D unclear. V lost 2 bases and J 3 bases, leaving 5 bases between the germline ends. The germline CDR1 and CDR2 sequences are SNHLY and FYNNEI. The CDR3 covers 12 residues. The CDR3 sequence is CASSEQIYEQYV. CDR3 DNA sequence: TGTGCCAGCAGTGAACAGATCTACGAGCAGTACGTC.

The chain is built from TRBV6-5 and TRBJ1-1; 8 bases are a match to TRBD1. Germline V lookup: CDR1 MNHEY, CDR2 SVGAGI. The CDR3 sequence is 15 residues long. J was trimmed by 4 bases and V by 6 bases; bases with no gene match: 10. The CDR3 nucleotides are TGTGCCAGCAGAGTCCTGGGACAGGCGGGCACTGAAGCTTTCTTT. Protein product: CASRVLGQAGTEAFF.